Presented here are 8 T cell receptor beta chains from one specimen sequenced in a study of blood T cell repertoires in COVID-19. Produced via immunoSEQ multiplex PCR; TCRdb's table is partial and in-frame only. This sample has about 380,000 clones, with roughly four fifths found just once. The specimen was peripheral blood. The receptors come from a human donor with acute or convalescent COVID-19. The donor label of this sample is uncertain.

CDR3 sequence reads: CSETGVTEAFF. The CDR3 DNA follows: TGCAGTGAAACAGGGGTGACTGAAGCTTTCTTT. This rearrangement joins TRBV20-1 to TRBJ1-1, with TRBD1 matching over 7 bases. CDR1 and CDR2 (germline): DFQATT, SNEGSKA (reference sequence). The V and J ends lost 7 bases and 5 bases, in that order; junction bases with no gene match: 4. CDR3 length: 11 amino acids.

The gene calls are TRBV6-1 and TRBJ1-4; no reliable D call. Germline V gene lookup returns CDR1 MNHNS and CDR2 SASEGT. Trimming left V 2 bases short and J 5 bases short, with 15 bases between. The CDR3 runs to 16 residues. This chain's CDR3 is CASSESTGISNEKLFF. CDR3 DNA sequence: TGTGCCAGCAGTGAATCAACGGGGATCTCAAATGAAAAACTGTTTTTT.

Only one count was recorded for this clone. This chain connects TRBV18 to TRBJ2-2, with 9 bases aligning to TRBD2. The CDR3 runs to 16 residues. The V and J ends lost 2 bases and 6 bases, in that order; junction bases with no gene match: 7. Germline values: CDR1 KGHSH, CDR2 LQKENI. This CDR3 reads CASSPIASGTPGELFF. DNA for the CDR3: TGTGCCAGCTCACCAATTGCTAGCGGGACCCCCGGGGAGCTGTTTTTT.

The CDR3 DNA follows: TGTGCCTGGCAAGACAGGGGTTATAATGAAAAACTGTTTTTT. Protein sequence: CAWQDRGYNEKLFF. The genes are TRBV30 and TRBJ1-4, with 8 bases lining up with TRBD1. Germline-derived CDR1 and CDR2 are GTSNPN and SVGIG (reference sequence). V lost 5 bases, J lost 4 bases, and 6 bases stayed unmatched. The CDR3 is 14 residues long.

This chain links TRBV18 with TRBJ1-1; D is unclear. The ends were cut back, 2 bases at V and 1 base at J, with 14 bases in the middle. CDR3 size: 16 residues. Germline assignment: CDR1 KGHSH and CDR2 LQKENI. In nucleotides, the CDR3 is TGTGCCAGCTCACCAGGGCACGGGAGGAAGAACACTGAAGCTTTCTTT. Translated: CASSPGHGRKNTEAFF. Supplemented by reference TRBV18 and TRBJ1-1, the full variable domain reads NAGVMQNPRHLVRRRGQEARLRCSPMKGHSHVYWYRQLPEEGLKFMVYLQKENIIDESGMPKERFSAEFPKEGPSILRIQQVVRGDSAAYFCASSPGHGRKNTEAFFGQGTRLTVV.

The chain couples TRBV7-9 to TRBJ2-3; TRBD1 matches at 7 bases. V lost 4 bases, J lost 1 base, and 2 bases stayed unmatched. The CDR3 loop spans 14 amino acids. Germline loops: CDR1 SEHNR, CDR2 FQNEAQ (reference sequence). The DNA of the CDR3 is TGTGCCAGCAGCTCCGGACAGGGCACAGATACGCAGTATTTT. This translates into CASSSGQGTDTQYF.

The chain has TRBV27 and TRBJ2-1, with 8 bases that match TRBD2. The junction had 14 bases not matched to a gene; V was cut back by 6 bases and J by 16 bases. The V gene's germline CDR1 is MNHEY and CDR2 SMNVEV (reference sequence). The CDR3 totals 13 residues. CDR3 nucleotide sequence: TGTGCCAGCAGGGATAGCGGGACACTGCTGTGCTTCTTC. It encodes CASRDSGTLLCFF.

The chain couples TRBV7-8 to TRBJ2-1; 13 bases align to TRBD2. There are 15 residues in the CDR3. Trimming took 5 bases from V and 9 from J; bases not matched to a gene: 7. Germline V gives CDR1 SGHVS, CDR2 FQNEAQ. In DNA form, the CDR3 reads TGTGCCAGCAGCCGACTAGCGGGAGGAGTGGGTGAGCAGTTCTTC. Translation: CASSRLAGGVGEQFF.